Listed below are T cell receptor beta chains from one sample, sequenced in a study of shared clonotypes between healthy human individuals. Using immunoSEQ multiplex PCR, the repertoire was profiled, and TCRdb retains in-frame clones only, with some absent. The sample carries around 2,100,000 clones, less than 95% recorded once. Material for sequencing was naive CD8+ T cells sorted from blood. All receptors come from a man aged 18 to 30 in good health. The CDR3 runs from the conserved cysteine through the conserved F or W. A D gene is named only where the DNA matches it firmly. Only some rows state a clone size, as once, few, many or a class for expanded clones.

>TRBJ2-3|TRBD2|TRBV9|once
TGTGCCAGCAGCCCCCAAGGACTAGCGCATGATACGCAGTATTTT
CASSPQGLAHDTQYF
>TRBJ2-3|TRBD2|TRBV2|.
TGTGCCAGCAGGACAGCGGGGGGAAGCACAGATACGCAGTATTTT
CASRTAGGSTDTQYF
>TRBJ1-1|.|TRBV4-2|.
TGTGCCAGCAGCCAAGGGCCCGGGCAGACTGAAGCTTTCTTT
CASSQGPGQTEAFF
>TRBJ1-4|.|TRBV5-1|.
TGCGCCAGCAGCTCCGCCATAGCGCCGGATGAAAAACTGTTTTTT
CASSSAIAPDEKLFF
>TRBJ2-7|.|TRBV15|.
TGTGCCACCAGCAGGACCCCGGACAGTCCCCACGAGCAGTACTTC
CATSRTPDSPHEQYF
>TRBJ2-7|TRBD2|TRBV6-4|.
TGTGCCAGCAATCAGACTAGCGGGAGGCCCTACGAGCAGTACTTC
CASNQTSGRPYEQYF
>TRBJ1-4|TRBD1|TRBV30|.
TGTGCCTGGAGTGGGGGACAGGTGGGGCATGAAAAACTGTTTTTT
CAWSGGQVGHEKLFF
>TRBJ2-5|.|TRBV27|.
TGTGCCAGCCGGGCTGGCAAAGAGACCCAGTACTTC
CASRAGKETQYF
>TRBJ2-7|.|TRBV5-6|.
TGTGCCAGCAGCTTGGGACAGTTGAACTACGAGCAGTACTTC
CASSLGQLNYEQYF
>TRBJ2-5|.|TRBV6-5|once
TGTGCCAGCAGTTACGGGCAGGCCGTCGAGACCCAGTACTTC
CASSYGQAVETQYF
>TRBJ2-2|.|TRBV19|.
TGTGCCAGTAGTTACGGGACGGACACCGGGGAGCTGTTTTTT
CASSYGTDTGELFF
>TRBJ1-1|.|TRBV12-5|.
TGTGCTAGTGGTTTGGTACAAGCAGGGCACACTGAAGCTTTCTTT
CASGLVQAGHTEAFF
>TRBJ2-7|.|TRBV27|.
TGTGCCAGCAGTTGGAACGGCCGCTCCTACGAGCAGTACTTC
CASSWNGRSYEQYF
>TRBJ1-6|TRBD1|TRBV6-1|.
TGTGCCAGCAGTGAGGGACAGATTAGTGGTTCACCCCTCCACTTT
CASSEGQISGSPLHF
>TRBJ2-7|.|TRBV7-9|.
TGTGCCAGCAGCTTAGGTCTCGGTTTGGACGAGCAGTACTTC
CASSLGLGLDEQYF
>TRBJ2-7|TRBD2|TRBV2|.
TGTGCCAGCTCGAGGGGGATCGGGACTAGCGCGTCGGAGCAGTACTTC
CASSRGIGTSASEQYF
>TRBJ2-1|TRBD2|TRBV9|.
TGTGCCAGCAGCGTAGCGTCCAGCGGGGGGCCGGATGAGCAGTTCTTC
CASSVASSGGPDEQFF
>TRBJ2-7|.|TRBV7-8|.
TGTGCCAGCAGCCCAGACAGCGTTTCCTACGAGCAGTACTTC
CASSPDSVSYEQYF
>TRBJ2-7|.|TRBV6-5|.
TGTGCCAGCAAGCCTCAGGGGATCTACGACGAGCAGTACTTC
CASKPQGIYDEQYF
>TRBJ2-3|.|TRBV2|.
TGTGCCAGCAGTGAAGCGGCTAGCATCACAGATACGCAGTATTTT
CASSEAASITDTQYF
>TRBJ2-7|.|TRBV27|once
TGTGCCAGCAGTTTATCGGACAGCCACGAGCAGTACTTC
CASSLSDSHEQYF
>TRBJ1-6|TRBD1|TRBV4-1|.
TGCGCCAGCAGCCAAGGGCAGACAGGGGGGTTACCCCTCCACTTT
CASSQGQTGGLPLHF
>TRBJ2-7|TRBD1|TRBV29-1|.
TGCAGCTCATGGGGACAGGAGGGCGAGCAGTACTTC
CSSWGQEGEQYF
>TRBJ2-7|.|TRBV5-6|.
TGTGCCAGCAGCCTCGACAGACTTGAGCAGTACTTC
CASSLDRLEQYF
>TRBJ1-5|.|TRBV7-2|.
TGTGCCAGCGGTCTGGGATTTAGCAATCAGCCCCAGCATTTT
CASGLGFSNQPQHF
>TRBJ1-1|.|TRBV11-1|.
TGTGCCAGCAGCCCAATCATTGGCCAACAGGGCGAAGCTTTCTTT
CASSPIIGQQGEAFF
>TRBJ2-7|TRBD1|TRBV5-6|.
TGTGCCAGCAGCCTCACCAGGGACAGGGGGATCTACGAGCAGTACTTC
CASSLTRDRGIYEQYF
>TRBJ2-7|TRBD2|TRBV29-1|.
TGCAGCGTGGGACTAGGCAACTACGAGCAGTACTTC
CSVGLGNYEQYF
>TRBJ2-3|.|TRBV13|once
TGTGCCAGCAGCGCGGGCCGGCGACGGGAGGATACGCAGTATTTT
CASSAGRRREDTQYF
>TRBJ2-4|TRBD1|TRBV4-1|once
TGCGCCAGCAGCCAAGATCCCTTTTCAGGGGGATACATTCAGTACTTC
CASSQDPFSGGYIQYF
>TRBJ2-1|TRBD2|TRBV11-1|.
TGTGCCAGCAGCTTAGCCGGGACTAGCTTGGAGCAGTTCTTC
CASSLAGTSLEQFF
>TRBJ2-3|.|TRBV7-2|.
TGTGCCAGCAGCTTTGCCGGTGGAGGTGGGGATACGCAGTATTTT
CASSFAGGGGDTQYF
>TRBJ2-1|TRBD2|TRBV7-2|.
TGTGCCAGCAGCTTCCATGGTTTATTAGCGGGGGCGGATGAGCAGTTCTTC
CASSFHGLLAGADEQFF
>TRBJ2-7|TRBD1|TRBV13|.
TGTGCCAGCAGCTCAATGGACAGGGGCGAGCAGTACTTC
CASSSMDRGEQYF
>TRBJ2-1|.|TRBV2|.
TGTGCCAGCGAAGAAGCAAGCGGGCACTCCTACAATGAGCAGTTCTTC
CASEEASGHSYNEQFF
>TRBJ2-2|.|TRBV6-5|.
TGTGCCAGCAGTTACTATGGGGGCACCGGGGAGCTGTTTTTT
CASSYYGGTGELFF
>TRBJ2-7|.|TRBV9|.
TGTGCCAGCAGCGTAGAAGTCGCGGGCGAGCAGTACTTC
CASSVEVAGEQYF
>TRBJ2-1|.|TRBV7-9|.
TGTGCCAGCAGCTTAGGAATTAAGGATGAGCAGTTCTTC
CASSLGIKDEQFF
>TRBJ1-1|.|TRBV28|.
TGTGCCAGCAGCACCCCAATTGGGGGCGGCCCTGAAGCTTTCTTT
CASSTPIGGGPEAFF
>TRBJ2-7|TRBD2|TRBV6-4|.
TGTGCCAGCAGTGCCCCGGGACTAGCGAGATACGAGCAGTACTTC
CASSAPGLARYEQYF
>TRBJ2-7|TRBD2|TRBV2|.
TGTGCCAGCGCTACCCGGACTAGCGGTTTCTCCTACGAGCAGTACTTC
CASATRTSGFSYEQYF
>TRBJ2-7|TRBD1|TRBV2|.
TGTGCCAGCACACAACCGTTAGGGACAGGGGGCATGGAGCAGTACTTC
CASTQPLGTGGMEQYF
>TRBJ2-7|TRBD2|TRBV5-6|.
TGTGCCAGCAGCTTGGGGCCTAGCGGGAGGTACTACGAGCAGTACTTC
CASSLGPSGRYYEQYF